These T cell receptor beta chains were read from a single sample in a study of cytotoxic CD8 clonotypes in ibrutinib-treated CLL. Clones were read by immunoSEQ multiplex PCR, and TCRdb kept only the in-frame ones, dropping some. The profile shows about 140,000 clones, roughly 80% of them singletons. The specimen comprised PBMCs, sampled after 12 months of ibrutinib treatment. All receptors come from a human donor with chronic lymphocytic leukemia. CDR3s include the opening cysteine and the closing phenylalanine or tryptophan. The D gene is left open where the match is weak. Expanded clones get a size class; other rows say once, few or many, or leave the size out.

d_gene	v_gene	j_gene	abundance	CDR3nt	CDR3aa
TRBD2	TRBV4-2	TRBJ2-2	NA	TGTGCCAGCAGCCAAAAGACCGGGACTAGCGGGAGTACCGGGGAGCTGTTTTTT	CASSQKTGTSGSTGELFF
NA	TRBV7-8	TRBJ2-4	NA	TGTGCCAGCAGCCTTAATCTAGCCAAAAACATTCAGTACTTC	CASSLNLAKNIQYF
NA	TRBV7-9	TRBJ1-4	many	TGTGCCAGCAGCTTAGGGACAACTACTAATGAAAAACTGTTTTTT	CASSLGTTTNEKLFF
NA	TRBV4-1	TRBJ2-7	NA	TGCGCCAGCAGCCATCAGGAGTACTACGAGCAGTACTTC	CASSHQEYYEQYF
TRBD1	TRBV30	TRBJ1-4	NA	TGTGCCTGGAGCTTTGGACAGGGAAATGAAAAACTGTTTTTT	CAWSFGQGNEKLFF
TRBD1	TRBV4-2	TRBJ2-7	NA	TGTGCCAGCAGCCAAGAAGGACAGGGAACCTACGAGCAGTACTTC	CASSQEGQGTYEQYF
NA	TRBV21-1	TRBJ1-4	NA	TGTGCCAGCAGCAAACCGGATGCAACTAATGAAAAACTGTTTTTT	CASSKPDATNEKLFF
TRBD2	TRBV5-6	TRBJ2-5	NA	TGTGCCAGCAGTGAGGGAGGGACTAGCGGGGGGGCCGTGGAGACCCAGTACTTC	CASSEGGTSGGAVETQYF
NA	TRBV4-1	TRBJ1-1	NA	TGCGCCAGCAGCCTGGCGAGGGAGGGCACTGAAGCTTTCTTT	CASSLAREGTEAFF
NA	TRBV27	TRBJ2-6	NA	TGTGCCAGCAGTTCGGCGGGGTCTGGGGCCAACGTCCTGACTTTC	CASSSAGSGANVLTF
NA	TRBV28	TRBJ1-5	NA	TGTGCCAGCAGTACCCTGGGGGGTCAGCCCCAGCATTTT	CASSTLGGQPQHF
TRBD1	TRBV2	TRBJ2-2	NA	TGTGCCAGCAGGAACCGGGACAGGGATTTCGCCGGGGAGCTGTTTTTT	CASRNRDRDFAGELFF
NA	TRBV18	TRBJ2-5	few	TGTGCCAGCTCACCAAGCTTGCAGACCCAGTACTTC	CASSPSLQTQYF
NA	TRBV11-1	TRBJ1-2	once	TGTGCCAGCAGCTTCGGGGAAACTAACTATGGCTACACCTTC	CASSFGETNYGYTF
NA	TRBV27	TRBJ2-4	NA	TGTGCCAGCAGTTCGGGGAAAAACATTCAGTACTTC	CASSSGKNIQYF
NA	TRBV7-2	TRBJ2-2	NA	TGTGCCAGCGGGGCGGGAAACACCGGGGAGCTGTTTTTT	CASGAGNTGELFF
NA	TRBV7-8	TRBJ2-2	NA	TGTGCCAGTCGGCCAGGGGGGTCCTCCACCGGGGAGCTGTTTTTT	CASRPGGSSTGELFF
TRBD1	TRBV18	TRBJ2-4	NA	TGTGCCAGCTCACAGCCGGGGACAGGGGTGTACATTCAGTACTTC	CASSQPGTGVYIQYF
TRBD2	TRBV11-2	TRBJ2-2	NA	TGTGCCAGCAGCTTAGTGGGCGGGAGTACCGGGGAGCTGTTTTTT	CASSLVGGSTGELFF
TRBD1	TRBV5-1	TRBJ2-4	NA	TGCGCCAGCAGCTCGACCCCCTACGGACAGGAAAACATTCAGTACTTC	CASSSTPYGQENIQYF
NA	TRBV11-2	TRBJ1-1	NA	TGTGCCAGCAGCTTAATGAACACTGAAGCTTTCTTT	CASSLMNTEAFF
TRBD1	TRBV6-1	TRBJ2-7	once	TGTGCCAGCATTAGACCGGGACAGGGGATCAACGAGCAGTACTTC	CASIRPGQGINEQYF
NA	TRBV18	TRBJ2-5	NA	TGTGCCAGCTCACCAAGGGGACTCCAAGAGACCCAGTACTTC	CASSPRGLQETQYF
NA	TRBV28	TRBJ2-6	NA	TGTGCCAGCAGTTTTTGGGGGGCCCCCGGGGCCAACGTCCTGACTTTC	CASSFWGAPGANVLTF
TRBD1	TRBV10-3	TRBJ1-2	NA	TGTGCCATCAGTGTGGCAGGGGGGCCCTATGGCTACACCTTC	CAISVAGGPYGYTF
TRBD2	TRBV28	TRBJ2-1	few	TGTGCCAGCAGTTTTGAGCGGGGGTACTACAATGAGCAGTTCTTC	CASSFERGYYNEQFF
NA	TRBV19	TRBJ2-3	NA	TGTGCCAGTAGTATCCCGGGCCTCGAGGGCGCAGATACGCAGTATTTT	CASSIPGLEGADTQYF
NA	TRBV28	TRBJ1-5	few	TGTGCCAGCAGGTCCGGACAGCGTTATAGCAATCAGCCCCAGCATTTT	CASRSGQRYSNQPQHF
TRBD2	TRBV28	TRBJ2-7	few	TGTGCCAGCAGTTTCCGACTAGCGGGAGACGAGCAGTACTTC	CASSFRLAGDEQYF
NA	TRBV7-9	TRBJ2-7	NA	TGTGCCAGCAGCCTCCCTGGCGGCTACTCCTACGAGCAGTACTTC	CASSLPGGYSYEQYF
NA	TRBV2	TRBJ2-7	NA	TGTGCCAGCAGTGTGGACGGGTCCTACGAGCAGTACTTC	CASSVDGSYEQYF
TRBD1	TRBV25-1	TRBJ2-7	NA	TGTGCCAGCGCTCGGGGGACAGGGTCCTACGAGCAGTACTTC	CASARGTGSYEQYF
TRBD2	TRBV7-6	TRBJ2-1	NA	TGTGCCAGCAGCTCTAACACACCTAGCGGGAGCTCCTACAATGAGCAGTTCTTC	CASSSNTPSGSSYNEQFF
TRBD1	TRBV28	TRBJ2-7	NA	TGTGCCAGCAGTTTGACAGGGGACAGTTCCTACGAGCAGTACTTC	CASSLTGDSSYEQYF
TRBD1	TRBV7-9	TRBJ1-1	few	TGTGCCAGCAGCTTAGGGACAGGGCGGGAAGCTTTCTTT	CASSLGTGREAFF
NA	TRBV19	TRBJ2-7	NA	TGTGCCAGTAGTCCAGCAGGGTACTCCTACGAGCAGTACTTC	CASSPAGYSYEQYF
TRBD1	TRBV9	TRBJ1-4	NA	TGTGCCAGCAGCGTAGAAGGGGGCGGGAATGAAAAACTGTTTTTT	CASSVEGGGNEKLFF
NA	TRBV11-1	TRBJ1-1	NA	TGTGCCAGCAGCTTAGAGGCAGGAGGGGAAGCTTTCTTT	CASSLEAGGEAFF
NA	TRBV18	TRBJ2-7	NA	TGTGCCAGCTCACCATCCCAGGGTCGTGGGGCCTACGAGCAGTACTTC	CASSPSQGRGAYEQYF
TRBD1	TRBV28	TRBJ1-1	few	TGTGCCAGCAGTTCGACAGGGAGGTGTTTCTTT	CASSSTGRCFF
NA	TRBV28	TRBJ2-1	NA	TGTGCAACCGGGACAACCTACAATGAGCAGTTCTTC	CATGTTYNEQFF
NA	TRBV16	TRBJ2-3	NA	TGTGCCAGCAGCCATCCCCCCACAGATACGCAGTATTTT	CASSHPPTDTQYF
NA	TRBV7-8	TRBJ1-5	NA	TGTGCCAGCAGCTTAGGGCTTTATAGCAATCAGCCCCAGCATTTT	CASSLGLYSNQPQHF
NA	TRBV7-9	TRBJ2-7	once	TGTGCCAGCAGCTTAGCGGTTGTGAGCTCCTACGAGCAGTACTTC	CASSLAVVSSYEQYF
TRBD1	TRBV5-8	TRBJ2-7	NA	TGTGCCAGCACCAGGGACAGTTACGAGCAGTACTTC	CASTRDSYEQYF
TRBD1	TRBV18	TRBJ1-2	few	TGTGCCAGCTCACCCCTGGACAGGAACTATGGCTACACCTTC	CASSPLDRNYGYTF
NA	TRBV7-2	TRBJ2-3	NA	TGTGCCAGCAGCCGGTTACAGATAGGGGATACGCAGTATTTT	CASSRLQIGDTQYF
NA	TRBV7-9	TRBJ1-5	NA	TGTGCCAGCAGCACCGGAAGCAATCAGCCCCAGCATTTT	CASSTGSNQPQHF
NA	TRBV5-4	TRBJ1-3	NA	TGTGCCAGCAGCTTGGGTGCGGGGGGATTTGGAAACACCATATATTTT	CASSLGAGGFGNTIYF
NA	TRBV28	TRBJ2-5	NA	TGTGCCAGCACCTCTATGGCCAATGTAGGGACCCAGTACTTC	CASTSMANVGTQYF
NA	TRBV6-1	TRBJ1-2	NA	TGTGCCAGCAGTGAAGATCCCTTGGGCAGAACTAACTATGGCTACACCTTC	CASSEDPLGRTNYGYTF
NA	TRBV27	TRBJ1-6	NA	TGTGCCAGCAGTTTATCCCCATTTCGGGGTTTCTATAATTCACCCCTCCACTTT	CASSLSPFRGFYNSPLHF
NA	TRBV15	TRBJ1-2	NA	TGTGCCACCAGCAGAGATCGCATGGACTATGGCTACACCTTC	CATSRDRMDYGYTF
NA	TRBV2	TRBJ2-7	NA	TGTGCCAGCAGCTATGGGACATACTCCTACGAGCAGTACTTC	CASSYGTYSYEQYF